This TCR beta chain is drawn from a study of blood T cell repertoires in COVID-19. Study at large: T cells, B-cell-depleted T cells, or PBMCs supplied cDNA or gDNA.

In germline, CDR1 is LGHDT, CDR2 YNNKEL (reference sequence). V dropped 5 bases and J dropped 5; count of bases not matched to a gene: 3. The CDR3 spans 14 residues. Profiling relied on immunoSEQ multiplex PCR, and the TCRdb table lists in-frame clones only, not all of them. This table has around 73,000 clones, roughly three quarters appearing once. Sequencing used peripheral blood. This clonotype originated in a man between 65 and 85 years old with COVID-19, enrolled during active disease. This chain links TRBV3-1 (or the pseudogene TRBV3-2) with TRBJ2-3; 11 nucleotides match TRBD2. The CDR3 region has the DNA TGTGCCAGCAGCTTCGGGACTAGCGGAGATACGCAGTATTTT. Its protein is CASSFGTSGDTQYF.